This is a list of T cell receptor beta chains from one sample in a study of cytomegalovirus exposure and HLA in healthy donors. Profiled with immunoSEQ multiplex PCR; TCRdb holds only in-frame clones, not every one. The sample includes fewer than 150,000 clones, roughly two thirds of them seen just once. Source material: PBMCs. The receptor set was obtained from a human donor in good health. Each CDR3 is given without its conserved first and last residue.

V	J	CDR3
TRBV27	TRBJ2-1	ASSPRGYNEQF
TRBV10-2	TRBJ2-2	ASSVQAVNTGELF
TRBV5-1	TRBJ2-2	ASSLGSGEDTGELF
TRBV11-2	TRBJ2-7	ASSNPGLWDEQY
TRBV13	TRBJ2-2	ASSLVGRGRNGELF
TRBV27	TRBJ2-7	ASSLSGANYEQY
TRBV6-5	TRBJ2-3	ASSYAGLADTQY
TRBV2	TRBJ1-5	ASSGDRGYQPQH
TRBV2	TRBJ1-2	ASSVGEVANYGYT
TRBV10-3	TRBJ2-7	AISESLQVYEQY
TRBV2	TRBJ1-5	ASKTGTEALPQH
TRBV29-1	TRBJ2-7	SVLSGQGATYEQY
TRBV5-6	TRBJ1-3	ASSLTWTLSSGNTIY
TRBV2	TRBJ2-3	ASSELAGGVDTQY
TRBV7-9	TRBJ2-5	ASSLYLAGVETQY
TRBV10-3	TRBJ1-3	AISTSPSRLPGNTIY
TRBV7-8	TRBJ2-7	ASSPDRGLYEQY
TRBV30	TRBJ1-1	AWSGVRGSGKAF
TRBV7-9	TRBJ1-4	ASSLGGYRGRPNEKLF
TRBV5-1	TRBJ2-2	ASSLTSGGNTGELF
TRBV5-6	TRBJ2-7	ASSRESDTYEQY
TRBV9	TRBJ2-3	ASSTWTASTDTQY
TRBV6-7	TRBJ1-5	ASSYEATGGNQPQH
TRBV13	TRBJ2-1	ASSLVQDRGRNEQF
TRBV10-3	TRBJ2-1	AISETSGSTGDEQF
TRBV4-1	TRBJ1-2	ASSQDRSYGYT
TRBV7-9	TRBJ2-3	ASSPAGQGDTQY
TRBV5-6	TRBJ2-7	ASSLLLGQGSYEQY
TRBV19	TRBJ2-1	ASSSGGNYNEQF
TRBV6-5	TRBJ2-5	ASSYSALQETQY
TRBV11-2	TRBJ2-2	ASSLTSMYTGELF
TRBV4-1	TRBJ2-2	ASSQGVDRVITGELF
TRBV5-1	TRBJ2-3	ASSLVMHILSTDTQY
TRBV19	TRBJ1-2	ASSTSSGTGFYGYT
TRBV27	TRBJ2-1	GRLAGRYEQF
TRBV28	TRBJ1-5	ASSRDRGTDQPQH
TRBV9	TRBJ1-3	ASSSGGQAGNTIY
TRBV10-3	TRBJ2-7	AITSETLAIYEQY
TRBV7-6	TRBJ2-5	ASSPRGEGGDQY
TRBV28	TRBJ1-1	ASSLRAWPTGMNTEAF
TRBV4-1	TRBJ2-5	ASSLRASRIQETQY
TRBV19	TRBJ1-2	ASSTGAGVYGYT